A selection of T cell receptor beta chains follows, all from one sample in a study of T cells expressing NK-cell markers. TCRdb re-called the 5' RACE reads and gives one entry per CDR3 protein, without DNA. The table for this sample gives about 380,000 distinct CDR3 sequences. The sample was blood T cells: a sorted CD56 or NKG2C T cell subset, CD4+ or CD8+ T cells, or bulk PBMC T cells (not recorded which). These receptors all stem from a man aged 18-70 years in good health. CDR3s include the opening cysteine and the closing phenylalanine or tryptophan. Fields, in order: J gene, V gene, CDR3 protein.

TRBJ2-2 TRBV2 CASSDITGITGELFF
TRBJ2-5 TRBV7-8 CASSSTHRETQYF
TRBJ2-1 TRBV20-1 CSAGLDLDNNEQFF
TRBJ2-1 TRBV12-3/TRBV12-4 CASSLTRGINEQFF
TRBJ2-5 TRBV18 CASSPLVDPRAQYF
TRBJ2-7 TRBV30 CAWKVPGTGGAEQYF
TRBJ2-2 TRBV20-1 CSASDAGAAGELFF
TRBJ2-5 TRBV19 CASNDPATSGGMETQYF
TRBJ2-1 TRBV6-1 CASREGKQYNEQFF
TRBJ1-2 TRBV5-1 CASSFSGRATNYGYTF
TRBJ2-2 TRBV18 CASPTNGGTNTGELFF
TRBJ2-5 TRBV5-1 CASSLAPVDQETQYF
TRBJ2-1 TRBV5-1 CASSSRNPRNNEQFF
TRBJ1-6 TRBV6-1 CASSRTGSSYNSPLHF
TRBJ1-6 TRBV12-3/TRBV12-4 CASSQRTAGNSPLHF
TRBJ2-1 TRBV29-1 CSVEYRSSYNEQFF
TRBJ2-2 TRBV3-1 CASSQGWSGTAVTGELFF
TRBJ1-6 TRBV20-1 CSANRRGVNNSPLHF
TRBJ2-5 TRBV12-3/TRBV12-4 CASSFDPPNQYF
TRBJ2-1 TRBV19 CASSISLLQGPYNEQFF
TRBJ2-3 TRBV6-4 CASSEIQGRGTDTQYF
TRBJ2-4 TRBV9 CASSPWTSGGGGAKNIQYF
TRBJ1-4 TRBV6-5 CASSPDRTGGKLFF
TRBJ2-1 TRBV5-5 CASSLWMTSGGRNEQFF
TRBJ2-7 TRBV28 CASSSVSAGASYEQYF
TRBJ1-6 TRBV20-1 CSARPLNNSPLHF
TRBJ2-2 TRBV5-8 CASSGGQGSGELFF
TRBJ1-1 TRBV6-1 CASRVLQGHTEAFF
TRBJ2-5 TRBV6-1 CASKKGQMVQETQYF
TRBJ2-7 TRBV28 CASWGRVGSYEQYF
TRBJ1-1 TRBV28 CASSPRRQVYTEAFF
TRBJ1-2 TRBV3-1 CASSPRQGINYGYTF
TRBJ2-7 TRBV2 CATPGTPRALYEQYF
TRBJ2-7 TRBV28 CASSFENSYEQYF
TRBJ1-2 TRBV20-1 CSARFSGDYGYTF
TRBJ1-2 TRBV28 CASSLATGLYGYTF
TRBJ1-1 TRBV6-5 CASSLQAGRADAFF
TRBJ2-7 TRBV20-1 CSATKGQGVSYEQYF
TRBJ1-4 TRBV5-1 CASSFGAVRNNEKLFF
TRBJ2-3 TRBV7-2 CASSLVIWDRGPDTQYF
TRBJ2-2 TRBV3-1 CASSRVDGAGELFF
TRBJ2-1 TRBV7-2 CASSLDGANSYNEQFF
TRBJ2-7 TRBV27 CASSTGTDKNEQYF
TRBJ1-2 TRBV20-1 CSARQGENYGYTF
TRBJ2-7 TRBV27 CASSSTGPTSQYF
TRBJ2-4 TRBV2 CASSRDRGSKNIQYF
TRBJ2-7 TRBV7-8 CASSVVAGRSYEQYF
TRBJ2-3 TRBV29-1 CSVSPPGLAGTSTDTQYF
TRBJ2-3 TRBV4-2 CASSPGTGNRDTQYF
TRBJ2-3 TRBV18 CASSPLSTKAAPDTQYF
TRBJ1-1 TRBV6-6 CASSWDGNTEAFF
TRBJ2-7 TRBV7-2 CASNPNAGFQEQYF
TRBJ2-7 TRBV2 CASSETGGVGSYEQYF
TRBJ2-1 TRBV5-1 CASSLGLAGPGLSYNEQFF
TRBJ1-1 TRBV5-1 CASSRGQGAGLNTEAFF
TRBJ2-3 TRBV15 CATSRDTGLAGRTDTQYF
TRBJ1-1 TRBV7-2 CASSLTPGSEAFF
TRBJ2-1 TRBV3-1 CASSQEAGSYNEQFF
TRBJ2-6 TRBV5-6 CASSYDSFHSGANVLTF
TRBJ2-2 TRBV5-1 CASSLEGPGELFF